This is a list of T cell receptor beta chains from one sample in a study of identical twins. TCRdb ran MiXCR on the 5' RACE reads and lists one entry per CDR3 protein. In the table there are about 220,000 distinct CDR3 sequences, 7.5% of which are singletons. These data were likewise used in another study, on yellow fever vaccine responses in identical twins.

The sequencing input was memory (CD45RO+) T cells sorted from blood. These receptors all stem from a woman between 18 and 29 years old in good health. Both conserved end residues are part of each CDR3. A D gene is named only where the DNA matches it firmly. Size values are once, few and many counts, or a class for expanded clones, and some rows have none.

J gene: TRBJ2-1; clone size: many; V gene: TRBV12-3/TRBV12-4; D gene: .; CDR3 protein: CASSFGPAENNEQFF; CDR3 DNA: TGTGCCAGCAGTTTCGGCCCTGCCGAGAACAATGAGCAGTTCTTC
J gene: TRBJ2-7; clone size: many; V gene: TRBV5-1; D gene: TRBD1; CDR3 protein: CASSLEGDRGHEQYF; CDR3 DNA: TGCGCCAGCAGCTTGGAAGGGGACAGGGGGCACGAGCAGTACTTC
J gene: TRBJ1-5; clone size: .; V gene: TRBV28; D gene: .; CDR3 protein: CASTLMGNSNQPQHF; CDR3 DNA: TGTGCCAGCACTCTAATGGGGAATAGCAATCAGCCCCAGCATTTT
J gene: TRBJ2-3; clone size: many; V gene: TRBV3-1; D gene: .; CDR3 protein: CASRQSSGLTQYF; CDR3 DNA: TGTGCCAGCAGGCAGTCATCGGGACTGACGCAGTATTTT
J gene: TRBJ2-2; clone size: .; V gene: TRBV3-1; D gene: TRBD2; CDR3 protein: CASSPTSGGGTGELFF; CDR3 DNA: TGTGCCAGCAGCCCCACGAGCGGGGGGGGCACCGGGGAGCTGTTTTTT
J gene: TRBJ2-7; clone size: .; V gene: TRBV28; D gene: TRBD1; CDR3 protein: CASSSGQAMRYEQYF; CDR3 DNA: TGTGCCAGCAGTTCGGGACAGGCGATGCGCTACGAGCAGTACTTC
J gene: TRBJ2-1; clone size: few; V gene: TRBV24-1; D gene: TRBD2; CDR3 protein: CATGQAGGDNEQFF; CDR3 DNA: TGTGCCACGGGACAAGCGGGAGGGGACAATGAGCAGTTCTTC
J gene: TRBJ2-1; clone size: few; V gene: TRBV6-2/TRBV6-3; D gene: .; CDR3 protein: CASSSGYSGDYNEQFF; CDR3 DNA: TGTGCCAGCAGTTCAGGGTATTCGGGTGACTACAATGAGCAGTTCTTC
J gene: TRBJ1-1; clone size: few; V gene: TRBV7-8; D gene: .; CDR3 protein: CASSFRRGPSNTEAFF; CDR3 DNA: TGTGCCAGCAGCTTCCGCAGGGGACCCTCGAACACTGAAGCTTTCTTT
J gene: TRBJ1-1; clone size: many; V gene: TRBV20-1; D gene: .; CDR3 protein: CSAVRDEAFF; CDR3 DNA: TGCAGTGCCGTTCGGGATGAAGCTTTCTTT